The source of this T cell receptor beta chain is a study of cytomegalovirus exposure and HLA in healthy donors. With 60 Vbeta and 13 Jbeta primers, the PCR was carried out. This table comes from immunoSEQ multiplex PCR, and its TCRdb copy is limited to in-frame clones, with some not included. Of about 130,000 clones listed, just under 80% are singletons. Germline CDR1 reads PRHDT; CDR2 reads FYEKMQ (reference sequence). Trimming took off 5 bases at V and 6 bases at J, with 15 bases between the two ends. CDR3 size: 14 residues. The gene calls are TRBV13 and TRBJ2-3, with D perhaps matching TRBD2 (6 bases). This receptor was obtained from a man aged 25 to 40 in good health. Sequencing was performed on PBMCs. As DNA, the CDR3 is TGTGCCAGCAGCGCGAGCGGGTTGGGGGATACGCAGTATTTT. Translating it yields CASSASGLGDTQYF.